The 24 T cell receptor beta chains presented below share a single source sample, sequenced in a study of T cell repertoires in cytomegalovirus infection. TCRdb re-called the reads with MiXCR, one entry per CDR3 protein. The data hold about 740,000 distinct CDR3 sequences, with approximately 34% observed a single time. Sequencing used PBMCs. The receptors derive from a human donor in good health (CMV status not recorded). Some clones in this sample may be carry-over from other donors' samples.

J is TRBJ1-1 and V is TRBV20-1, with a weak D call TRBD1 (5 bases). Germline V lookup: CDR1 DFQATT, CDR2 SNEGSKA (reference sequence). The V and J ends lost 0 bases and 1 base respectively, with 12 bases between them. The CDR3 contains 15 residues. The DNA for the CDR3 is TGCAGTGCTAGAGATCAAGGTCAGGGGAACACTGAAGCTTTCTTT. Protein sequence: CSARDQGQGNTEAFF.

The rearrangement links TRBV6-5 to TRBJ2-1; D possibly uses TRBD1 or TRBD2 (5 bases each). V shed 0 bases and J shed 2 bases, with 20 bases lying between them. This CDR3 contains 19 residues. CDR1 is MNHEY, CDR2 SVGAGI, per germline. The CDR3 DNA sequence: TGTGCCAGCAGTTACTCGATTGGGGGAGCCGGAACCACCTACAATGAGCAGTTCTTC. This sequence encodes CASSYSIGGAGTTYNEQFF.

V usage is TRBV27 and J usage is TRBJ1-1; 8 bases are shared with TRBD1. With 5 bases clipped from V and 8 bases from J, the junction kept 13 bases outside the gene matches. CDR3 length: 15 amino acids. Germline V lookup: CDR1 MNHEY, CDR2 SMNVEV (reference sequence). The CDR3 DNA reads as TGTGCCAGCAGTCGGACAGGGTTAAGGAGAACCGAAGCTTTCTTT. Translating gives CASSRTGLRRTEAFF.

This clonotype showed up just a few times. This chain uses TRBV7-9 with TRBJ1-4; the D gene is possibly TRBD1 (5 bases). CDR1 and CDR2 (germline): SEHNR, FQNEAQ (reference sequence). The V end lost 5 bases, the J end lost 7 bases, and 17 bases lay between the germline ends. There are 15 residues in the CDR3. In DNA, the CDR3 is TGTGCCAGCAGCGGAACAGAGGGGCGGGTTGAAAAACTGTTTTTT. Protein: CASSGTEGRVEKLFF.

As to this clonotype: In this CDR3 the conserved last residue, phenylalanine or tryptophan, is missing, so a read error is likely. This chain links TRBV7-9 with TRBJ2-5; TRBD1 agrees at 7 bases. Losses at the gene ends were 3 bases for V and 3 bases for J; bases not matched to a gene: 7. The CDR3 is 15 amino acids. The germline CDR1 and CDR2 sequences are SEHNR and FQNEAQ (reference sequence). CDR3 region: CASSFSGTGEETQYL. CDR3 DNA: TGTGCCAGCAGCTTTTCCGGAACAGGGGAAGAGACCCAGTACTTA.

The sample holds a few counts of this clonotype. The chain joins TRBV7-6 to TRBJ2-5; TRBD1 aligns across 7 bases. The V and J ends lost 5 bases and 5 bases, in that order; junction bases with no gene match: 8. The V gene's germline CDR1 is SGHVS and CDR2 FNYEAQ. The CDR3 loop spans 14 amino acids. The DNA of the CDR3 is TGTGCCAGCAGCACCAGGGGGACCGTGGAGACCCAGTACTTC. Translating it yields CASSTRGTVETQYF.

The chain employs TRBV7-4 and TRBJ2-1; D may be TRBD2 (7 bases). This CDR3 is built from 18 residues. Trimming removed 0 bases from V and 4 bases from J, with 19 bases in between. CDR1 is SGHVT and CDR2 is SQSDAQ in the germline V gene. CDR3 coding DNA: TGTGCCAGCAGCTTAGCGTCGCGGTGGGGGGGGCAATACAATGAGCAGTTCTTC. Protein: CASSLASRWGGQYNEQFF.

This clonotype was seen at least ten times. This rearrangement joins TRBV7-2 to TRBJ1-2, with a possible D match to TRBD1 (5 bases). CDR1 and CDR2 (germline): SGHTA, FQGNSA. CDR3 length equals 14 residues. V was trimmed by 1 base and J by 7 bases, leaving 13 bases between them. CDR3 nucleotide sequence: TGTGCCAGCAGCTTAGGGCAGGGAACGCGTGGCTACACCTTC. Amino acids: CASSLGQGTRGYTF.

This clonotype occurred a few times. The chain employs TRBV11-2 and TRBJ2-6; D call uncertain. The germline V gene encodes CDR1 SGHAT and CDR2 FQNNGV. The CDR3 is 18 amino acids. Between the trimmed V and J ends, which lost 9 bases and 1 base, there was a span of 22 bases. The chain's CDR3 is CASTRIPSLVSGANVLTF. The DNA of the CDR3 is TGTGCCAGTACACGGATTCCGTCCTTAGTATCTGGGGCCAACGTCCTGACTTTC.

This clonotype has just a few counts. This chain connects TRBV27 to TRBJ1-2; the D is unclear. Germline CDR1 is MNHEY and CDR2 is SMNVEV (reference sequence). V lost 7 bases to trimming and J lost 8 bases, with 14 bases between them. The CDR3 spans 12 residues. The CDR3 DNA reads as TGTGCCAGCAAGGTATCTACGGGGGGCTACACCTTC. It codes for CASKVSTGGYTF.

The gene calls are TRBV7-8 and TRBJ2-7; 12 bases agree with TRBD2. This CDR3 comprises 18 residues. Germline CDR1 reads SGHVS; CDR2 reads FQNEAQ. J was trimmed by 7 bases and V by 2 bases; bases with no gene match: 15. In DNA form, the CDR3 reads TGTGCCAGCAGCTTACTTGGCTCTAGCGGGAGGGCCTCGGGGGAGCAGTACTTC. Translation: CASSLLGSSGRASGEQYF.

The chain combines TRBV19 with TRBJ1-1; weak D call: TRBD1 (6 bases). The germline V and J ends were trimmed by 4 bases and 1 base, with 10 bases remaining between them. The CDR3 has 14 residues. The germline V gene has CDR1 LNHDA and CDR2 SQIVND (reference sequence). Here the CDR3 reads CASSSDRRNTEAFF. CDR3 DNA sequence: TGTGCCAGTAGTAGCGACAGGAGGAACACTGAAGCTTTCTTT.

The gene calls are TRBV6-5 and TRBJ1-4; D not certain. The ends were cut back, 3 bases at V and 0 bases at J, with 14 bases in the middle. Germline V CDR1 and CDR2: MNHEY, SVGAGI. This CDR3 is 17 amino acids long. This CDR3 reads CASSYLGGVATNEKLFF. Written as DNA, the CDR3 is TGTGCCAGCAGTTATCTCGGCGGGGTTGCAACTAATGAAAAACTGTTTTTT.

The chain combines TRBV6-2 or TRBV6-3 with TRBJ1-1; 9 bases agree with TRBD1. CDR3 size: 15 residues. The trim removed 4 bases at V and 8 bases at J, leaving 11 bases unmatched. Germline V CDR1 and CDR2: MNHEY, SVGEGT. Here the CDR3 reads CASSWGMDRGTEAFF. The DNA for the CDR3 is TGTGCCAGCAGTTGGGGGATGGACAGGGGAACAGAAGCTTTCTTT.

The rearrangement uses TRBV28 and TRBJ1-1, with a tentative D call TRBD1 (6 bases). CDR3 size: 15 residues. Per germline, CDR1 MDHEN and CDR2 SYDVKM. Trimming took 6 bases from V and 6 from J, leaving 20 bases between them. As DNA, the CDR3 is TGTGCCAGCAGATCCAACAGGGCCCCCTTTGCTGAAGCTTTCTTT. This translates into CASRSNRAPFAEAFF.

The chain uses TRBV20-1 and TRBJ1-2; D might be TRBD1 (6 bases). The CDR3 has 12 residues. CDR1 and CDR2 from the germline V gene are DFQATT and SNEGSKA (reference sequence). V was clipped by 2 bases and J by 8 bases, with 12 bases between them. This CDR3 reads CSARSGAYGYTF. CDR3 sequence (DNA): TGCAGTGCTAGATCAGGGGCCTACGGCTACACCTTC.

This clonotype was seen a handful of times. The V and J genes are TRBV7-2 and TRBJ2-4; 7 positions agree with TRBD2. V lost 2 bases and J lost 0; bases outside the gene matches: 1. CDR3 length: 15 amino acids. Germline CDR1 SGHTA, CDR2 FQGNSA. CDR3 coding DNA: TGTGCCAGCAGCTTAACGGGGGGAGCCAAAAACATTCAGTACTTC. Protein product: CASSLTGGAKNIQYF.

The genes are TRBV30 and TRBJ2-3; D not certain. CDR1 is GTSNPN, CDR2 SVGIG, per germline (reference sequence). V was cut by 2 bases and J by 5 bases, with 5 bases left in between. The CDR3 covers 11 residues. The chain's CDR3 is CAWSPGDTQYF. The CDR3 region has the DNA TGTGCCTGGAGTCCCGGAGATACGCAGTATTTT. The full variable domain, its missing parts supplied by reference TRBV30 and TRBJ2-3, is SQTIHQWPATLVQPVGSPLSLECTVEGTSNPNLYWYRQAAGRGLQLLFYSVGIGQISSEVPQNLSASRPQDRQFILSSKKLLLSDSGFYLCAWSPGDTQYFGPGTRLTVL.

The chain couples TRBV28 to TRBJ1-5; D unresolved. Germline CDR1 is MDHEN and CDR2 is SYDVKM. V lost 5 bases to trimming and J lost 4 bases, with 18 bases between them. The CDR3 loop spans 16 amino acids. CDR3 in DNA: TGTGCCAGCAGTCCCCCAGCTCCCGCGTTTAATCAGCCCCAGCATTTT. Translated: CASSPPAPAFNQPQHF.

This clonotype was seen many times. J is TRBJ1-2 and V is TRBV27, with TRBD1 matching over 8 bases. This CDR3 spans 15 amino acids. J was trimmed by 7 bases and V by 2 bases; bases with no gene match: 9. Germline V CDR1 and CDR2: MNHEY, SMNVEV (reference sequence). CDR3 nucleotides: TGTGCCAGCAGTTTAACCCAGGGGGCAGCGGGTGGCTACACCTTC. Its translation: CASSLTQGAAGGYTF.

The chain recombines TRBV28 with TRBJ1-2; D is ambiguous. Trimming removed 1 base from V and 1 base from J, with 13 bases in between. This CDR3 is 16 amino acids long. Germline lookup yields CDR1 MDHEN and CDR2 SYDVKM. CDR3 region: CASSLYEGYFNYGYTF. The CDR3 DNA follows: TGTGCCAGCAGTTTATACGAGGGCTACTTTAACTATGGCTACACCTTC.

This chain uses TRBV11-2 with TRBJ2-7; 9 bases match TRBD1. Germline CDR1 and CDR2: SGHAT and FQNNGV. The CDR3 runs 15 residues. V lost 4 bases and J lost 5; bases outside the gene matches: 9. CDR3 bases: TGTGCCAGCAGCTCTCCTCGGGGACAGGGTAACGAGCAGTACTTC. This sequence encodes CASSSPRGQGNEQYF.

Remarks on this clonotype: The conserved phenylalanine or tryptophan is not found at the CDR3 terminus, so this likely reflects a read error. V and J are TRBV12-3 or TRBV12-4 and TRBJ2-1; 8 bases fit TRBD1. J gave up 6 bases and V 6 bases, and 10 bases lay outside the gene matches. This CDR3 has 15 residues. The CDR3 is CASSPIDRGGNEQFL. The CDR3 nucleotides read TGTGCCAGCAGCCCTATCGACAGGGGTGGCAATGAGCAGTTCTTA.

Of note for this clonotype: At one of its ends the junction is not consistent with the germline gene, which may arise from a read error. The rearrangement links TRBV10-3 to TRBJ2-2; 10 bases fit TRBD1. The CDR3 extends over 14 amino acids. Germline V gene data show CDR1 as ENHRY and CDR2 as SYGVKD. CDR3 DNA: TGTGCCATCGCTAGACAGGGGGCGTCCGGGGATCTGTTTTTT. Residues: CAIARQGASGDLFF.